The clone carrying this TCR beta chain was seen only a few times. Its antigen is unknown. V lost 1 base, J lost 8 bases, and 5 bases stayed unmatched. The CDR3 consists of 15 residues. Looked up from germline, CDR1 is SGHRS and CDR2 is YFSETQ. These data originate in a study of T-cell memory formation after mild COVID-19. General study points: The appearance of some responding clones in pre-infection memory suggested that cross-reactive memory joined.

TCRdb fed the 5' RACE reads into MiXCR, producing one record per CDR3 protein. The table records around 260,000 distinct CDR3 sequences, roughly 16% of them present only once. The receptor was derived from a man younger than 30 who had mild COVID-19 (a few samples of this study predate the infection). Cell type and time point are not known. The sequencing sample was made of PBMCs or a T cell subset sorted from them (not recorded which). The chain employs TRBV5-1 and TRBJ2-1; 11 nucleotides match TRBD2. CDR3 sequence: CASSLTPGLADEQFF. The CDR3 DNA reads as TGCGCCAGCAGCTTGACACCGGGACTAGCGGATGAGCAGTTCTTC.